Detailed here is one TCR beta chain. Germline V gives CDR1 MNHEY, CDR2 SMNVEV (reference sequence). The CDR3 sequence is 14 residues long. The J segment lost 6 bases and the V segment lost 3 bases, leaving 4 bases of the junction unmatched. This entry belongs to a study of CD8+ T cells in alopecia areata. Reverse transcribed after extraction, RNA yielded cDNA as the sequencing template. Repertoires were generated with immunoSEQ multiplex PCR, while TCRdb's copy carries only in-frame clones and drops some. This table holds around 210,000 clones, 56% found once. The V and J genes are TRBV27 and TRBJ2-5; 10 bases are a match to TRBD1. The sample was CD8+ T cells sorted from blood. This clonotype was obtained from a human donor in good health. The CDR3, as DNA: TGTGCCAGCAGTTTTGGGACAGGGGTGCAGACCCAGTACTTC. It codes for CASSFGTGVQTQYF.